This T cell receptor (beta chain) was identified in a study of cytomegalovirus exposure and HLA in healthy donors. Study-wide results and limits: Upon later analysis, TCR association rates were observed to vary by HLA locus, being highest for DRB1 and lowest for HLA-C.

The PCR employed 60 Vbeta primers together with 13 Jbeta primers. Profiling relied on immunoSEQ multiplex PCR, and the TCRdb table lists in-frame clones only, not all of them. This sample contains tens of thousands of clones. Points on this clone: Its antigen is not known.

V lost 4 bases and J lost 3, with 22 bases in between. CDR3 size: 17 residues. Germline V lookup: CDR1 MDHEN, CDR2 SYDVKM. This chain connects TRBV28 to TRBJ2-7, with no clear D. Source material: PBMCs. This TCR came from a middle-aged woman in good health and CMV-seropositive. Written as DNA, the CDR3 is TGTGCCAGCAGTTCCCTATACGACCTTAAAGAGGACTACGAGCAGTACTTC. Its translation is CASSSLYDLKEDYEQYF.